One and the same sample provided the 18 T cell receptor beta chains below, sequenced in a study of blood T cell repertoires in COVID-19. The protocol was immunoSEQ multiplex PCR, while the TCRdb copy is restricted to in-frame clones and leaves out a portion. Here the sample spans more than 150,000 clones, roughly 80% being singletons. The sequenced sample consisted of PBMCs or T cells enriched from blood (not recorded which). Receptor source: a man in his 60s who had been exposed to COVID-19.

This clone was seen at least ten times. The gene calls are TRBV7-5 and TRBJ2-3; TRBD1, the table's D call, was not compared with the DNA. TRBV7-5 is a known pseudogene. This CDR3 comprises 19 residues. The DNA of the CDR3 is TGTGTCAGAAGCTGCGCCGCGGCCCCATCAGGGCGGAAGACAGATACGCAGTATTTT. Translating it yields CVRSCAAAPSGRKTDTQYF.

The chain employs TRBV9 and TRBJ1-4; 7 nucleotides align to TRBD1. V gave up 5 bases and J gave up 4 bases; unmatched junction bases: 5. The V gene's germline CDR1 is SGDLS and CDR2 YYNGEE. The CDR3 is made up of 14 amino acids. The CDR3 sequence is CASSFGTDNEKLFF. The CDR3 nucleotides read TGTGCCAGCAGTTTCGGGACAGATAATGAAAAACTGTTTTTT.

The genes are TRBV9 and TRBJ2-1; 14 bases are a match to TRBD2. V dropped 4 bases and J dropped 4; count of bases not matched to a gene: 10. Germline lookup yields CDR1 SGDLS and CDR2 YYNGEE. The CDR3 length is 18 residues. CDR3 nucleotide sequence: TGTGCCAGCAGCACCCTGGGACTAGCGGGAGCCCTTTACAATGAGCAGTTCTTC. It codes for CASSTLGLAGALYNEQFF.

This clone was picked up one time. This chain connects TRBV6-5 to TRBJ1-2; tentatively, D is TRBD1 (5 bases). CDR1 and CDR2 from the germline V gene are MNHEY and SVGAGI. CDR3 length: 14 amino acids. V lost 5 bases and J lost 4, with 14 bases in between. The CDR3 DNA follows: TGTGCCAGCAGTCCAGCCCCGACAGCCTATGGCTACACCTTC. Its protein product is CASSPAPTAYGYTF.

This clone was observed once. The CDR3 region is CATVRTGATDTQYF. As DNA, the CDR3 is TGTGCCACCGTCCGCACAGGGGCCACAGATACGCAGTATTTT. The chain recombines TRBV19 with TRBJ2-3; 7 nucleotides agree with TRBD1. The V gene end was trimmed by 10 bases and the J gene end by 2 bases; junction bases not matched to a gene: 9. This CDR3 spans 14 amino acids. Germline CDR1 reads LNHDA; CDR2 reads SQIVND (reference sequence).

The chain uses TRBV30 and TRBJ1-3; 7 nucleotides agree with TRBD1. The ends lost 0 bases at V and 2 bases at J; junction bases unmatched: 4. Germline V gene lookup returns CDR1 GTSNPN and CDR2 SVGIG (reference sequence). The CDR3 is 15 residues long. The CDR3 reads CAWSVPTGAGNTIYF. CDR3 in DNA: TGTGCCTGGAGTGTACCCACAGGGGCTGGAAACACCATATATTTT.

This clone was seen a few times. The same CDR3 can be traced to other DNA sequences in this sample. The V and J genes are TRBV12-3 or TRBV12-4 and TRBJ1-1; D may be TRBD1 (5 bases). V dropped 7 bases and J dropped 4 bases, with 13 bases sitting between them. The CDR3 is 13 residues long. The CDR3: CASNQGLGTEAFF. The CDR3 nucleotides are TGTGCCAGCAACCAGGGTCTGGGCACTGAAGCTTTCTTT.

The chain carries TRBV29-1 and TRBJ1-2; TRBD1 agrees at 8 bases. The CDR3 is 12 residues long. Germline CDR1 and CDR2: SQVTM and ANQGSEA. With V trimmed by 7 bases and J by 4 bases, 5 bases remained unmatched. This chain's CDR3 is CSATGGSYGYTF. The CDR3 coding sequence is TGCAGCGCTACAGGGGGTTCCTATGGCTACACCTTC. Full variable domain (outside the CDR3, taken from reference TRBV29-1 and TRBJ1-2): SAVISQKPSRDICQRGTSLTIQCQVDSQVTMMFWYRQQPGQSLTLIATANQGSEATYESGFVIDKFPISRPNLTFSTLTVSNMSPEDSSIYLCSATGGSYGYTFGSGTRLTVV.

The rearrangement joins TRBV7-9 to TRBJ2-2; the D gene is possibly TRBD2 (5 bases). From germline, CDR1 is SEHNR and CDR2 FQNEAQ (reference sequence). The CDR3 length is 17 residues. The V end was cut by 1 base, the J end by 0 bases, with 12 bases between. CDR3 region: CASSLEARTPNTGELFF. The CDR3 DNA sequence: TGTGCCAGCAGCTTAGAGGCTAGGACTCCGAACACCGGGGAGCTGTTTTTT.

The rearrangement links TRBV24-1 to TRBJ1-2; 8 nucleotides line up with TRBD1. The germline gives CDR1 KGHDR, CDR2 SFDVKD. J lost 3 bases, V lost 4 bases, and 3 bases had no gene match. The CDR3 length is 14 residues. This CDR3 is CATSDPTGDYGYTF. In DNA form, the CDR3 reads TGTGCCACCAGTGACCCGACAGGGGACTATGGCTACACCTTC.

The chain has TRBV2 and TRBJ1-5; tentatively, D is TRBD1 (5 bases). This CDR3 is 16 amino acids long. Germline assignment: CDR1 SNHLY and CDR2 FYNNEI. V gave up 2 bases and J gave up 0 bases, with 11 bases separating them. The CDR3 DNA follows: TGTGCCAGCAGTGAACTGGGGGGGGTTAGCAATCAGCCCCAGCATTTT. Protein sequence: CASSELGGVSNQPQHF.

CDR3 DNA sequence: TGTGCCAGCAGTCAATTAACTAGCGGGAGTCTGGATGAGCAGTTCTTC. Translated: CASSQLTSGSLDEQFF. The genes are TRBV11-1 and TRBJ2-1; 11 bases map to TRBD2. V trimming: 6 bases; J trimming: 8 bases; junction bases outside the gene matches: 12. Germline values: CDR1 SGHAT, CDR2 FQDESV (reference sequence). The CDR3 is 16 amino acids. Full variable domain (outside the CDR3, taken from reference TRBV11-1 and TRBJ2-1): EAEVAQSPRYKITEKSQAVAFWCDPISGHATLYWYRQILGQGPELLVQFQDESVVDDSQLPKDRFSAERLKGVDSTLKIQPAELGDSAMYLCASSQLTSGSLDEQFFGPGTRLTVL.

The table lists this clone with a count of one. The rearrangement links TRBV5-1 to TRBJ1-5; TRBD1 matches 8 bases. Germline V CDR1 and CDR2: SGHRS, YFSETQ. The CDR3 totals 16 residues. V gave up 4 bases and J gave up 4 bases; unmatched junction bases: 10. CDR3 protein: CASSLNPTGVNQPQHF. In DNA, the CDR3 is TGCGCCAGCAGCCTAAACCCGACAGGGGTGAATCAGCCCCAGCATTTT.

The CDR3 nucleotides are TGTGCCACCAGTCAGGGGCCCCCCAAAGCCTACAATGAGCAGTTCTTC. Its protein product is CATSQGPPKAYNEQFF. This chain connects TRBV24-1 to TRBJ2-1, with a tentative D call TRBD1 (6 bases). The V end lost 6 bases, the J end lost 2 bases, and 16 bases lay between the germline ends. The length of the CDR3 is 16 residues. The germline CDR1 and CDR2 sequences are KGHDR and SFDVKD.

This chain uses TRBV11-2 with TRBJ2-3; 7 bases agree with TRBD1. The CDR3 has 15 amino acids. The germline V gene encodes CDR1 SGHAT and CDR2 FQNNGV. Losses at the gene ends were 2 bases for V and 4 bases for J; bases not matched to a gene: 6. CDR3: CASSLYDRAPDTQYF. CDR3 DNA sequence: TGTGCCAGCAGCTTATATGACAGGGCGCCAGATACGCAGTATTTT.

The count of this clone is one. This CDR3 reads CATSRDQAGGWNEQFF. The CDR3 DNA reads as TGTGCCACCAGCAGAGATCAGGCAGGGGGTTGGAATGAGCAGTTCTTC. The chain recombines TRBV15 with TRBJ2-1, with 7 bases aligning to TRBD1. Germline CDR1 reads LNHNV; CDR2 reads YYDKDF (reference sequence). The CDR3 extends over 16 amino acids. With 0 bases clipped from V and 7 bases from J, the junction kept 9 bases outside the gene matches.

The rearrangement joins TRBV5-8 to TRBJ2-3, with 12 bases matching TRBD2. The CDR3 covers 15 residues. Looked up from germline, CDR1 is SGHTS and CDR2 is YDEGEE. The junction had 4 bases not matched to a gene; V was cut back by 4 bases and J by 4 bases. CDR3 sequence (DNA): TGTGCCAGCAGCCCCCTAGCGGGAGGGGCAGATACGCAGTATTTT. Its translation is CASSPLAGGADTQYF.

The V call is TRBV28, the J call TRBJ1-5, with 9 bases matching TRBD1. Germline V gene lookup returns CDR1 MDHEN and CDR2 SYDVKM. Losses at the gene ends were 4 bases for V and 6 bases for J; bases not matched to a gene: 4. This CDR3 region has 14 residues. CDR3 nucleotide sequence: TGTGCCAGCAGTTCCGGGACAGGGCTTCAGCCCCAGCATTTT. Encoded protein: CASSSGTGLQPQHF.